This T cell receptor beta chain was profiled in a study of response to subunit inactivated influenza vaccine. Study observations and caveats: The authors suggested that every seasonal influenza vaccination recruits few new T cells.

As to this clonotype: What it recognizes is unknown.

CDR3 length: 13 residues. The V segment lost 5 bases and the J segment 12 bases; nucleotides outside the gene matches: 9. CDR1 is SEHNR and CDR2 is FQNEAQ in the germline V gene (reference sequence). TCRdb re-analysed the RT-PCR reads in MiXCR, keeping a single row per CDR3 protein. The table lists 650,000 or so distinct CDR3 sequences, 13% to 15% of them singletons. The sequence came from a man between 50 and 59 years old who received an inactivated influenza vaccine. The chain links TRBV7-9 to TRBJ2-3; 9 bases are a match to TRBD2. The source material was PBMCs from blood, sampled 14 to 15 days before vaccination. The CDR3 here is CASSTQLAGGQYF. CDR3 nucleotides: TGTGCCAGCAGCACCCAACTAGCGGGTGGACAGTATTTT.